The sequence of this T cell receptor beta chain was determined in a study of blood T cells in healthy people across ages. Each donor's blood draw was 7.5 to 10 milliliters of peripheral blood. Overall study results and limits: It was held that diversity estimates obtained from one million T cells represented underestimates.

As regards this clonotype: Its antigen is not identified.

Germline assignment: CDR1 MDHEN and CDR2 SYDVKM. The CDR3 is 14 residues long. Trimming shortened V by 3 bases and J by 2 bases, and 10 bases separated the two germline ends. Next came a second PCR, run for roughly 6 to 11 cycles, which used a sample-barcoded 5' primer along with a J-beta primer mix. Via MiXCR, TCRdb re-called the 5' RACE reads, giving one row per CDR3 protein. The data show some 1.1 million distinct CDR3 sequences, 35% to 40% seen once. The V call is TRBV28, the J call TRBJ1-2; D unresolved. The source material was blood. The sequence was obtained from a young man in good health. The CDR3 bases are TGTGCCAGCAGTTTCGTCATACGAAACTATGGCTACACCTTC. Its protein is CASSFVIRNYGYTF.